The rows below give T cell receptor beta chains drawn from one sample of a study of T cell responses to AZD1222 COVID-19 vaccine. Clones were sequenced by immunoSEQ multiplex PCR, and TCRdb holds only the in-frame ones, with some missing. Of around 150,000 clones in the sample, about 90% were seen once. The sample was peripheral blood, taken 28 days after the second AZD1222 dose. All receptors come from an adult who received the AZD1222 COVID-19 vaccine. CDR3s include the opening cysteine and the closing phenylalanine or tryptophan. Each record gives: J gene, V gene, CDR3 protein.

J: TRBJ2-7; V: TRBV28; CDR3: CASQTAGAGTSYEQYF
J: TRBJ2-7; V: TRBV7-2; CDR3: CASSQGGTASYEQYF
J: TRBJ2-2; V: TRBV4-1; CDR3: CASSAKDSRNTGELFF
J: TRBJ1-3; V: TRBV7-9; CDR3: CASSSGPGNTIYF
J: TRBJ2-3; V: TRBV10-2; CDR3: CASSGQGLAGGLSTDTQYF
J: TRBJ2-2; V: TRBV10-1; CDR3: CASSDIGANTGELFF
J: TRBJ2-7; V: TRBV6-1; CDR3: CASSVTLSQGGRNTYEQYF
J: TRBJ1-5; V: TRBV2; CDR3: CASSLARELGSNQPQHF
J: TRBJ1-3; V: TRBV7-2; CDR3: CASSTRSRDFPGNTIYF
J: TRBJ1-2; V: TRBV6-1; CDR3: CASSEVAVWGYTF
J: TRBJ1-3; V: TRBV18; CDR3: CASSPQKTGLQGNTIYF
J: TRBJ1-2; V: TRBV4-3; CDR3: CASSLSGQSNYGYTF
J: TRBJ1-5; V: TRBV7-2; CDR3: CASSLGRANQPQHF
J: TRBJ2-7; V: TRBV5-4; CDR3: CASSSPTGGIVYEQYF
J: TRBJ1-5; V: TRBV6-6; CDR3: CASSPRGGIGAGVHQPQHF
J: TRBJ1-4; V: TRBV7-2; CDR3: CASSFEGAGGGLFF
J: TRBJ2-7; V: TRBV3-1/TRBV3-2; CDR3: CASSQGDREGEQYF
J: TRBJ2-1; V: TRBV7-9; CDR3: CASSLSTGFNEQFF
J: TRBJ2-3; V: TRBV7-2; CDR3: CASSLVPSTDTQYF